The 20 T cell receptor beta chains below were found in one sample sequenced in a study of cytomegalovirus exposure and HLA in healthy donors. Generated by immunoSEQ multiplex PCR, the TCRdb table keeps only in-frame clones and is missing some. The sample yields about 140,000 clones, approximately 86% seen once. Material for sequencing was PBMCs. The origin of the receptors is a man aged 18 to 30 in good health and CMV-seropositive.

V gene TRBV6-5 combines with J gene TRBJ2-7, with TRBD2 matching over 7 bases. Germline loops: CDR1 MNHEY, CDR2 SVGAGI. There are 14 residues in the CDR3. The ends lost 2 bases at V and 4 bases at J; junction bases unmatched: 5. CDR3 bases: TGTGCCAGCAGTTACGGGGAGGGTTCGTACGAGCAGTACTTC. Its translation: CASSYGEGSYEQYF.

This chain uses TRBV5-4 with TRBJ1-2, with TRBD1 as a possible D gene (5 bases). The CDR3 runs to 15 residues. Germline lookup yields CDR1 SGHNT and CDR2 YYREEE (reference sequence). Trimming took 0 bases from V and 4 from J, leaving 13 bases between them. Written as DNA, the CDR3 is TGTGCCAGCAGCTTGGGGCAGGGCAACACCTATGGCTACACCTTC. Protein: CASSLGQGNTYGYTF.

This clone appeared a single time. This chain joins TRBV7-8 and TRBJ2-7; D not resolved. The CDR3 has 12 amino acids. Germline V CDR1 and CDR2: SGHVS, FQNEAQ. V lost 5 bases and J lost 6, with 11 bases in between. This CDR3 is CASSPTSSEQYF. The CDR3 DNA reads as TGTGCCAGCAGCCCTACGTCTAGCGAGCAGTACTTC.

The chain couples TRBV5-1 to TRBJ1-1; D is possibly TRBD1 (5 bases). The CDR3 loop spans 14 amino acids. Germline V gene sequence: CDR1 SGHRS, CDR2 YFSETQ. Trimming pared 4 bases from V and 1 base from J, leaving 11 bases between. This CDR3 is CASSESQGNTEAFF. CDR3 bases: TGCGCCAGCAGCGAGAGCCAGGGGAACACTGAAGCTTTCTTT.

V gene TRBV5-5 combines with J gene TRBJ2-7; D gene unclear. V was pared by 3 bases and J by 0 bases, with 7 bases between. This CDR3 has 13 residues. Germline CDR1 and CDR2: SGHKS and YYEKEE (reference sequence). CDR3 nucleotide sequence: TGTGCCAGCAGCTCGGCGGCCTCCTACGAGCAGTACTTC. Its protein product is CASSSAASYEQYF.

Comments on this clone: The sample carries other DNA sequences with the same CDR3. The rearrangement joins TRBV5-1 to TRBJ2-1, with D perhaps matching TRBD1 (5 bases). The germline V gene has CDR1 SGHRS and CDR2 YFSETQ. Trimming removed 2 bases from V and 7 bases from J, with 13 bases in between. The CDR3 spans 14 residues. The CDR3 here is CASSFGQGGNEQFF. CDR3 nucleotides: TGCGCCAGCAGCTTCGGACAAGGCGGAAATGAGCAGTTCTTC. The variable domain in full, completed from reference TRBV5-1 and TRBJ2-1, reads KAGVTQTPRYLIKTRGQQVTLSCSPISGHRSVSWYQQTPGQGLQFLFEYFSETQRNKGNFPGRFSGRQFSNSRSEMNVSTLELGDSALYLCASSFGQGGNEQFFGPGTRLTVL.

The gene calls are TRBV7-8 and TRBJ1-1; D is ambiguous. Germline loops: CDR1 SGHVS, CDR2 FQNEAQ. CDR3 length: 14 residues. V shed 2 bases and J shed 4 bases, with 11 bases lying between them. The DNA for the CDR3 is TGTGCCAGCAGCTTAAGGTCTGAGGCCACTGAAGCTTTCTTT. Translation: CASSLRSEATEAFF. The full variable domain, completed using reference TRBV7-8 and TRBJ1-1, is GAGVSQSPRYKVAKRGQDVALRCDPISGHVSLFWYQQALGQGPEFLTYFQNEAQLDKSGLPSDRFFAERPEGSVSTLKIQRTQQEDSAVYLCASSLRSEATEAFFGQGTRLTVV.

CDR3: CASRRDRVSGYTF. The CDR3 coding sequence is TGTGCCAGCCGACGGGACAGGGTGTCTGGCTACACCTTC. The V gene is TRBV28, the J gene TRBJ1-2, with 9 bases matching TRBD1. Germline CDR1 MDHEN, CDR2 SYDVKM. The V segment lost 8 bases and the J segment 7 bases; nucleotides outside the gene matches: 8. The CDR3 sequence is 13 residues long.

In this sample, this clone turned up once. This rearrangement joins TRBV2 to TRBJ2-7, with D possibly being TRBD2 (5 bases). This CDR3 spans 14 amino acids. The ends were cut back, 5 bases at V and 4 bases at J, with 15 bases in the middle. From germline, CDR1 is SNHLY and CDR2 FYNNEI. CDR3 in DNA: TGTGCCAGCAGTTCGGGATTCAACCGATACGAGCAGTACTTC. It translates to CASSSGFNRYEQYF.

The CDR3 spells CASRLLGGQSNEQFF. CDR3 nucleotide sequence: TGCGCCAGCAGACTACTAGGCGGTCAGAGTAATGAGCAGTTCTTC. V is TRBV5-1 and J is TRBJ2-1; D possibly corresponds to TRBD2 (5 bases). Germline lookup yields CDR1 SGHRS and CDR2 YFSETQ. Deletions cut 5 bases from V and 7 bases from J, with 19 bases between. This CDR3 has 15 residues. Based on the CDR3 plus reference TRBV5-1 and TRBJ2-1, the full variable domain is KAGVTQTPRYLIKTRGQQVTLSCSPISGHRSVSWYQQTPGQGLQFLFEYFSETQRNKGNFPGRFSGRQFSNSRSEMNVSTLELGDSALYLCASRLLGGQSNEQFFGPGTRLTVL.

The CDR3 DNA reads TGCGCCAGCAGTGGAGGGTACACTAATGAAAAACTGTTTTTT. Translating gives CASSGGYTNEKLFF. The V call is TRBV5-1, the J call TRBJ1-4; no clear D. V lost 5 bases and J 2 bases, leaving 10 bases between the germline ends. The V gene's germline CDR1 is SGHRS and CDR2 YFSETQ. The CDR3 spans 14 residues.

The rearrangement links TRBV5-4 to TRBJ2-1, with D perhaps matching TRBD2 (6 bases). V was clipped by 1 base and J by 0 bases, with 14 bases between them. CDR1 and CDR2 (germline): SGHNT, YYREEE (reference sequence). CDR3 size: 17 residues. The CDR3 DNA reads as TGTGCCAGCAGCTTGTTCGGAGGGATTAGCTCCTACAATGAGCAGTTCTTC. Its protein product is CASSLFGGISSYNEQFF.

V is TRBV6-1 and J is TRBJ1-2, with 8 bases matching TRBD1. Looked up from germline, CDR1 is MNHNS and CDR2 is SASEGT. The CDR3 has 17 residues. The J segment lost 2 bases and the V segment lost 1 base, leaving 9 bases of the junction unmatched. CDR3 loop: CASSEELGTGNNYGYTF. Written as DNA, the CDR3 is TGTGCCAGCAGTGAAGAATTAGGGACAGGAAACAACTATGGCTACACCTTC.

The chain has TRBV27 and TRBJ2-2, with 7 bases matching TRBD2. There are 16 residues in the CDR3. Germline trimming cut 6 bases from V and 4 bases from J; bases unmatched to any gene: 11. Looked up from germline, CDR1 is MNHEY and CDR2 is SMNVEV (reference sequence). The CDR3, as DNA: TGTGCCAGCAGGACTCGACCTAGCGGACTCACCGGGGAGCTGTTTTTT. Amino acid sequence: CASRTRPSGLTGELFF.

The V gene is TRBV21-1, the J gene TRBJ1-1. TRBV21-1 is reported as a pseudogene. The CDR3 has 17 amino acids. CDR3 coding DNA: TGTGCCAGCAGCAGCGAGGGCGGGCTGACTATGAACACTGAAGCTTTCTTT. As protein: CASSSEGGLTMNTEAFF.

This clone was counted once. The CDR3 region is CASSLLSRQETQYF. The CDR3 coding sequence is TGTGCCAGCAGCTTACTGTCGCGCCAAGAGACCCAGTACTTC. The chain combines TRBV5-6 with TRBJ2-5; no definite D call. V was shortened by 2 bases and J by 1 base, with 9 bases between the two germline ends. The V gene's germline CDR1 is SGHDT and CDR2 YYEEEE. The CDR3 runs 14 residues.

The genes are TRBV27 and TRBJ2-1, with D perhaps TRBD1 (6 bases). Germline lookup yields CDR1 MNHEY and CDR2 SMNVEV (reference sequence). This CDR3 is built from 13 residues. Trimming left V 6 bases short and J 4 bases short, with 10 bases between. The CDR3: CASSQDSYNEQFF. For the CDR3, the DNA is TGTGCCAGCAGCCAGGACAGTTACAATGAGCAGTTCTTC.

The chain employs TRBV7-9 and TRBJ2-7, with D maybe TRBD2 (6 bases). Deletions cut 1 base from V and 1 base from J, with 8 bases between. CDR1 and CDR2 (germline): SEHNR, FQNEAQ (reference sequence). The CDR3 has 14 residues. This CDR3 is CASSLGGDSYEQYF. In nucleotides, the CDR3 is TGTGCCAGCAGCTTAGGCGGGGATTCCTACGAGCAGTACTTC. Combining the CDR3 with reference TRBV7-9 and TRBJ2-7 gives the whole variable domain DTGVSQNPRHKITKRGQNVTFRCDPISEHNRLYWYRQTLGQGPEFLTYFQNEAQLEKSRLLSDRFSAERPKGSFSTLEIQRTEQGDSAMYLCASSLGGDSYEQYFGPGTRLTVT.

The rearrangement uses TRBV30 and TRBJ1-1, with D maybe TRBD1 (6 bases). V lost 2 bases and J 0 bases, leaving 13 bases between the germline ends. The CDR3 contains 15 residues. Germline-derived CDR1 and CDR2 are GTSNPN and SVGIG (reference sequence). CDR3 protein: CAWSRPQGMNTEAFF. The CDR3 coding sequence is TGTGCCTGGAGTAGACCCCAGGGGATGAACACTGAAGCTTTCTTT.

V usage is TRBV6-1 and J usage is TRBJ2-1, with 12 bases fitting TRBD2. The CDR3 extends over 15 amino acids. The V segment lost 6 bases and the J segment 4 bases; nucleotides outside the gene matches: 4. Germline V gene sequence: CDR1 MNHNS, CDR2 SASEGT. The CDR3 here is CASRSLAGGYNEQFF. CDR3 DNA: TGTGCCAGCAGGTCTCTAGCGGGGGGGTACAATGAGCAGTTCTTC.